The 24 T cell receptor beta chains listed next were all sequenced from one sample in a study of shared clonotypes between healthy human individuals (dated by TCRdb to the early 2020s). Library creation used the immunoSEQ multiplex PCR assay. This is the immuneACCESS table as TCRdb keeps it, with only in-frame sequences that have V and J called. A part of the clones is gone; compared with another copy, unresolved V genes explain less than half, and the rest is unexplained. For this sample the table gives over 2 million clones, of which about 90% were detected only once. The top ten constitute approximately 0.4% of the sample. The sequenced material came from naive CD4+ T cells from PBMCs. The sample's cell subset or site label is to be understood as: CD45RA+ positively selected. These receptors originate from a young man in good health. Some clones in this sample may be carry-over from other donors' samples.

The V call is TRBV1, the J call TRBJ2-5. TRBV1 is shown as a pseudogene. The CDR3 is 14 amino acids. CDR3 coding DNA: TGCACCAGCAGCCATTATAGGTGGGACGAGACCCAGTACTTC. Its translation is CTSSHYRWDETQYF.

J is TRBJ2-7 and V is TRBV5-1; D is unresolved. The CDR3 loop spans 17 amino acids. Germline V gene data show CDR1 as SGHRS and CDR2 as YFSETQ. Between the trimmed V and J ends, which lost 1 base and 7 bases, there was a span of 24 bases. CDR3 protein: CASSLFDPDSINGEQYF. The CDR3 bases are TGCGCCAGCAGCTTGTTCGACCCCGACTCGATCAATGGGGAGCAGTACTTC.

Concerning this clone itself: Other DNA sequences in the sample encode the same CDR3. CDR3 sequence: CASSELGYGYTF. The CDR3, as DNA: TGCGCCAGCAGTGAGTTGGGGTATGGCTACACCTTC. The chain uses TRBV10-2 and TRBJ1-2; D is unresolved. The CDR3 runs 12 residues. Trimming took 1 base from V and 5 from J, leaving 5 bases between them. Germline V CDR1 and CDR2: WSHSY, SAAADI.

The chain has TRBV7-3 and TRBJ2-1; 9 bases agree with TRBD1. J lost 4 bases, V lost 3 bases, and 4 bases had no gene match. The CDR3 sequence is 15 residues long. The V gene's germline CDR1 is SGHTA and CDR2 FQGTGA. The CDR3 nucleotides are TGTGCCAGCAGCTTGGACAGGGGAGAATACAATGAGCAGTTCTTC. Its translation is CASSLDRGEYNEQFF.

This clone was seen once. V usage is TRBV5-1 and J usage is TRBJ2-1, with 8 positions matching TRBD2. V lost 4 bases, J lost 0 bases, and 15 bases stayed unmatched. Germline lookup yields CDR1 SGHRS and CDR2 YFSETQ. This CDR3 region has 19 residues. The CDR3 loop is CASSPLAGLRKGSYNEQFF. The CDR3, as DNA: TGCGCCAGCAGCCCTCTAGCGGGCCTTCGCAAGGGCTCCTACAATGAGCAGTTCTTC.

The V and J genes are TRBV29-1 and TRBJ1-1; no clear D gene. V gave up 0 bases and J gave up 7 bases, with 12 bases separating them. The CDR3 covers 13 residues. Germline V gene sequence: CDR1 SQVTM, CDR2 ANQGSEA. The CDR3 bases are TGCAGCGTTGAAGAAGGTGGCCCCTTTGAAGCTTTCTTT. This codes for CSVEEGGPFEAFF.

In regard to this clone: This same CDR3 is encoded by further DNA sequences in the sample. The V call is TRBV18, the J call TRBJ1-3; D might be TRBD1 (6 bases). Per the germline V gene, CDR1 is KGHSH and CDR2 is LQKENI. V lost 6 bases and J lost 4, with 10 bases in between. This CDR3 comprises 13 residues. The CDR3 nucleotides read TGTGCCAGCTCGCCAGGGGCGGGAAACACCATATATTTT. It codes for CASSPGAGNTIYF.

The gene calls are TRBV10-3 and TRBJ2-2; D unclear. Germline lookup yields CDR1 ENHRY and CDR2 SYGVKD. V was cut by 0 bases and J by 8 bases, with 7 bases left in between. This CDR3 has 13 residues. The CDR3 is CAISESSRGELFF. CDR3 DNA sequence: TGTGCCATCAGTGAGTCATCAAGAGGGGAGCTGTTTTTT.

The genes are TRBV18 and TRBJ2-1, with 8 bases fitting TRBD2. Trimming at V came to 1 base and at J to 6 bases, leaving 5 bases not matched to a gene. The CDR3 sequence is 15 residues long. Germline CDR1 and CDR2: KGHSH and LQKENI. The CDR3: CASSPQGLATNEQFF. CDR3 bases: TGTGCCAGCTCACCACAAGGACTAGCTACCAATGAGCAGTTCTTC. The variable domain in full, with the rest retrieved from reference TRBV18 and TRBJ2-1, is NAGVMQNPRHLVRRRGQEARLRCSPMKGHSHVYWYRQLPEEGLKFMVYLQKENIIDESGMPKERFSAEFPKEGPSILRIQQVVRGDSAAYFCASSPQGLATNEQFFGPGTRLTVL.

CDR3 bases: TGTGCCAGCAGCGTGGGTACTTTAGACAGGGTCAACGAGCAGTACTTC. As protein: CASSVGTLDRVNEQYF. This sequence joins TRBV9 and TRBJ2-7; 7 bases fit TRBD1. Germline loops: CDR1 SGDLS, CDR2 YYNGEE. Trimming removed 2 bases from V and 5 bases from J; junction bases left unmatched: 13. The length of the CDR3 is 16 residues. The full variable domain, in which reference TRBV9 and TRBJ2-7 provide the parts outside the CDR3, is DSGVTQTPKHLITATGQRVTLRCSPRSGDLSVYWYQQSLDQGLQFLIQYYNGEERAKGNILERFSAQQFPDLHSELNLSSLELGDSALYFCASSVGTLDRVNEQYFGPGTRLTVT.

The J gene is TRBJ1-2, the V gene TRBV18; the match to TRBD1 covers 8 bases. This CDR3 has 14 residues. Trimming cost V 4 bases and J 6 bases; bases outside gene matches: 7. The germline gives CDR1 KGHSH, CDR2 LQKENI. The CDR3 region is CASSLPGGSDGYTF. In DNA form, the CDR3 reads TGTGCCAGCTCACTACCAGGGGGCTCTGATGGCTACACCTTC.

The chain links TRBV7-2 to TRBJ2-5; TRBD1 might be the D (6 bases). The germline V and J ends were trimmed by 0 bases and 5 bases, with 16 bases remaining between them. Germline V gives CDR1 SGHTA, CDR2 FQGNSA. This CDR3 contains 16 residues. The CDR3 protein is CASSLARGPQGETQYF. The CDR3 coding sequence is TGTGCCAGCAGCTTAGCGAGAGGACCTCAGGGGGAGACCCAGTACTTC.

Only one count was recorded for this clone. The V gene is TRBV6-6, the J gene TRBJ2-5; 16 nucleotides match TRBD2. Unmatched junction bases numbered 4, after V lost 8 bases and J lost 1 base. The CDR3 spans 16 residues. Per the germline V gene, CDR1 is MNHNY and CDR2 is SVGAGI (reference sequence). The CDR3 bases are TGTGCCAGCGGGGGACTAGCGGGAGGGCCCCAAGAGACCCAGTACTTC. It translates to CASGGLAGGPQETQYF.

This clone was seen just once. This chain joins TRBV7-8 and TRBJ2-7; TRBD2 might be the D (6 bases). The CDR3 runs 14 residues. V lost 5 bases to trimming and J lost 5 bases, with 16 bases between them. Germline loops: CDR1 SGHVS, CDR2 FQNEAQ. The CDR3 DNA reads as TGTGCCAGCAGCCGACGGGACTCTTCGAACGAGCAGTACTTC. Amino acids: CASSRRDSSNEQYF.

This rearrangement joins TRBV5-1 to TRBJ2-1; no firm D call. The CDR3 totals 16 residues. From germline, CDR1 is SGHRS and CDR2 YFSETQ. The V and J ends lost 0 bases and 5 bases respectively, with 15 bases between them. The CDR3 DNA reads as TGCGCCAGCAGCTTGGCGATAGGTAGTGATAACAATGAGCAGTTCTTC. Translated, it gives CASSLAIGSDNNEQFF.

Note on this clone: Other DNA sequences in the same sample also yield this CDR3. The chain has TRBV5-1 and TRBJ2-5; D may be TRBD2 (6 bases). The CDR3 is 14 residues long. The V gene's germline CDR1 is SGHRS and CDR2 YFSETQ. Trimming left V 0 bases short and J 2 bases short, with 8 bases between. CDR3: CASSLGGGQETQYF. CDR3 nucleotide sequence: TGCGCCAGCAGCTTGGGTGGGGGGCAAGAGACCCAGTACTTC.

V is TRBV25-1 and J is TRBJ1-2; D is possibly TRBD1 (6 bases). Germline CDR1 MGHDK, CDR2 SYGVNS. The length of the CDR3 is 15 residues. V gave up 4 bases and J gave up 2 bases, with 14 bases separating them. The CDR3 DNA reads TGTGCCAGCAGTGCCCTAGGGGGGGCGAACTATGGCTACACCTTC. Its translation: CASSALGGANYGYTF.

Here the CDR3 reads CASSSRVLGPNTEAFF. DNA for the CDR3: TGTGCCAGCAGCTCCCGGGTCCTTGGACCGAACACTGAAGCTTTCTTT. V and J are TRBV7-2 and TRBJ1-1, with D hard to call. The CDR3 sequence is 16 residues long. Germline V gene lookup returns CDR1 SGHTA and CDR2 FQGNSA. V lost 4 bases and J 1 base, leaving 16 bases between the germline ends.

J is TRBJ1-1 and V is TRBV5-4; 11 positions match TRBD1. Germline V gene sequence: CDR1 SGHNT, CDR2 YYREEE (reference sequence). The CDR3 extends over 17 amino acids. V dropped 3 bases and J dropped 5; count of bases not matched to a gene: 12. The CDR3 spells CASSSLGTGGVLTEAFF. The CDR3 bases are TGTGCCAGCAGCTCCCTCGGGACAGGGGGAGTTCTAACTGAAGCTTTCTTT.

This clone was detected only once. The chain combines TRBV5-1 with TRBJ2-3; D unresolved. The CDR3 length is 14 residues. The germline V and J ends were trimmed by 3 bases and 4 bases, with 12 bases remaining between them. Looked up from germline, CDR1 is SGHRS and CDR2 is YFSETQ. The CDR3 loop reads CASSSGVVADTQYF. As DNA, the CDR3 is TGCGCCAGCAGCTCAGGAGTGGTGGCAGATACGCAGTATTTT.

Regarding this clone: Other DNA variants within this sample encode the same CDR3. This rearrangement joins TRBV7-3 to TRBJ2-1, with a possible D match to TRBD1 (6 bases). CDR1 is SGHTA and CDR2 is FQGTGA in the germline V gene. CDR3 length equals 13 residues. The V gene lost 2 bases and the J gene lost 6 bases, with 8 bases spanning the gap. The CDR3 here is CASSLSRGNEQFF. In DNA, the CDR3 is TGTGCCAGCAGCTTATCCAGGGGCAATGAGCAGTTCTTC.

This clone was seen a handful of times. V usage is TRBV25-1 and J usage is TRBJ1-1; 10 nucleotides agree with TRBD1. With V trimmed by 6 bases and J by 7 bases, 8 bases remained unmatched. There are 14 residues in the CDR3. Germline loops: CDR1 MGHDK, CDR2 SYGVNS. As DNA, the CDR3 is TGTGCCAGCAGCGACAGGGGGCGCGTTGGTGAAGCTTTCTTT. This sequence encodes CASSDRGRVGEAFF.

The genes are TRBV5-3 and TRBJ2-3; D remains ambiguous. TRBV5-3 falls under the ORF class, with uncertain function. The germline V and J ends were trimmed by 3 bases and 0 bases, with 11 bases remaining between them. The CDR3 is 15 amino acids. The CDR3 bases are TGTGCCAGAAGCTGTAGACGGGCTAGCACAGATACGCAGTATTTT. Translating gives CARSCRRASTDTQYF.

V usage is TRBV4-1 and J usage is TRBJ2-3, with 11 bases that match TRBD2. Per the germline V gene, CDR1 is MGHRA and CDR2 is YSYEKL. V gave up 4 bases and J gave up 2 bases; unmatched junction bases: 8. There are 17 residues in the CDR3. CDR3 region: CASSLTGTSGITDTQYF. In nucleotides, the CDR3 is TGCGCCAGCAGCCTAACCGGGACTAGCGGAATCACAGATACGCAGTATTTT.